This TCR beta chain was identified during a study of T cell responses to AZD1222 COVID-19 vaccine. Study findings and constraints: In all cases, repertoires were sampled only after the peak T cell response.

The table came from immunoSEQ multiplex PCR; TCRdb's copy has only in-frame clones and leaves some out. The sample has over 110,000 clones, 90% seen once. Second-dose groups at about 4 or about 12 weeks were pooled. The CDR3 is made up of 14 amino acids. The V segment lost 4 bases and the J segment 5 bases; nucleotides outside the gene matches: 4. CDR1 is SGHVS, CDR2 FQNEAQ, per germline. This clone was observed a single time. Its cognate antigen is unknown. The clonotype was recovered from an adult who received the AZD1222 COVID-19 vaccine. The source was peripheral blood, collected 28 days after the second AZD1222 dose. This chain joins TRBV7-8 and TRBJ2-7; 11 positions agree with TRBD1. CDR3 protein: CASSWGQGVNEQYF. The DNA of the CDR3 is TGTGCCAGCAGCTGGGGACAGGGGGTGAACGAGCAGTACTTC.